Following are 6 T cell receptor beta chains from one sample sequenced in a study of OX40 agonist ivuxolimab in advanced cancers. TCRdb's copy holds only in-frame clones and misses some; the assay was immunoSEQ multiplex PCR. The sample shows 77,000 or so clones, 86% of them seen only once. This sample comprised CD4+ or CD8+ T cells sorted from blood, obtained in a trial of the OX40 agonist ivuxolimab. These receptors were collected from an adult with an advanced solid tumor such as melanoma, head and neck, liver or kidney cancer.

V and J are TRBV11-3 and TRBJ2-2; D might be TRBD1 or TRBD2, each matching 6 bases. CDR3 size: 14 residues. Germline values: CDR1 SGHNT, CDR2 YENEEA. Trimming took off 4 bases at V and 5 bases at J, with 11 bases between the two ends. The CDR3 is CASSSTGRTGELFF. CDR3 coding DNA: TGTGCCAGCAGCTCAACAGGGAGGACCGGGGAGCTGTTTTTT. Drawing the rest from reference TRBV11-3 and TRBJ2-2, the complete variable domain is EAGVVQSPRYKIIEKKQPVAFWCNPISGHNTLYWYLQNLGQGPELLIRYENEEAVDDSQLPKDRFSAERLKGVDSTLKIQPAELGDSAVYLCASSSTGRTGELFFGEGSRLTVL.

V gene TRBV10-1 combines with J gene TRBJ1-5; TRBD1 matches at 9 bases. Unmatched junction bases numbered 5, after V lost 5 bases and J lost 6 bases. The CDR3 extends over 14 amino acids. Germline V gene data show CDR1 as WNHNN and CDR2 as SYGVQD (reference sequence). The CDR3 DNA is TGCGCCAGCAGTAGGGACAGGGATGGTCAGCCCCAGCATTTT. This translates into CASSRDRDGQPQHF.

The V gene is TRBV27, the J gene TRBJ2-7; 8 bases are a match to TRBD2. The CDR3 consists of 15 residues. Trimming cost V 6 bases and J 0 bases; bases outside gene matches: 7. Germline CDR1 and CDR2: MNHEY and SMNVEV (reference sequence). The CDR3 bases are TGTGCCAGCAGCCCGCGGGGGGCTAGCTCCTACGAGCAGTACTTC. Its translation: CASSPRGASSYEQYF.

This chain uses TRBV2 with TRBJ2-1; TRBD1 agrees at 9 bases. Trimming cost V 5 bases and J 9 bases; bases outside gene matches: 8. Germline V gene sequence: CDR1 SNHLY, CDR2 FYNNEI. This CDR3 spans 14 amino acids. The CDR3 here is CASSPGTGSIEQFF. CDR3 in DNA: TGTGCCAGCAGTCCCGGGACAGGGTCTATTGAGCAGTTCTTC.

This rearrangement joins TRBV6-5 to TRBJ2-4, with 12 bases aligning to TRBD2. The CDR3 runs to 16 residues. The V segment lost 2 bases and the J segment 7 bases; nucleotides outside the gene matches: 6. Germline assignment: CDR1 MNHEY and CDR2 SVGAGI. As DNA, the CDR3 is TGTGCCAGCAGTTACGGGACTAGCGGGTCCGGGAACATTCAGTACTTC. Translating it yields CASSYGTSGSGNIQYF.

This chain's CDR3 is CASRQGRGGLNIQYF. The DNA for the CDR3 is TGTGCCAGCAGACAGGGACGGGGGGGCCTGAACATTCAGTACTTC. This sequence joins TRBV6-5 and TRBJ2-4; 8 bases are shared with TRBD2. Losses at the gene ends were 6 bases for V and 7 bases for J; bases not matched to a gene: 11. The CDR3 contains 15 residues. The V gene's germline CDR1 is MNHEY and CDR2 SVGAGI.